One and the same sample provided the 5 T cell receptor beta chains below, sequenced in a study of human CD8 memory T cell subsets. The authors made TCR beta libraries using UMI-labeled 5' RACE. TCRdb reprocessed the 5' RACE reads, with one entry per CDR3 protein and no DNA. The table lists approximately 7,500 distinct CDR3 sequences. Sequencing was performed on CD8+ T cells from PBMCs. These receptors were obtained from a human donor in good health.

The V call is TRBV30, the J call TRBJ2-3; absent DNA, TCRdb's TRBD2 call cannot be checked. The CDR3 spans 19 residues. Germline values: CDR1 GTSNPN, CDR2 SVGIG (reference sequence). The CDR3 is CAWSARLGLAGRHTDTQYF.

The J gene is TRBJ1-2, the V gene TRBV28; with no DNA, the TCRdb D assignment of TRBD1 cannot be verified. The germline CDR1 and CDR2 sequences are MDHEN and SYDVKM. The CDR3 covers 15 residues. CDR3 sequence reads: CASSLRLTVSYGYTF.

V and J are TRBV11-1 and TRBJ2-5. The germline V gene encodes CDR1 SGHAT and CDR2 FQDESV (reference sequence). The CDR3 has 15 residues. CDR3 sequence reads: CASSLMSAGQETQYF.

This sequence joins TRBV28 and TRBJ2-1; absent DNA, TCRdb's TRBD2 call cannot be checked. Looked up from germline, CDR1 is MDHEN and CDR2 is SYDVKM. The CDR3 is 17 residues long. CDR3 sequence reads: CASLRRGLAGGENEQFF.

The chain links TRBV18 to TRBJ2-5; the D gene TCRdb calls, TRBD1, cannot be checked with no DNA. Germline loops: CDR1 KGHSH, CDR2 LQKENI. The CDR3 has 14 residues. The CDR3 region is CASSAGNQRETQYF.